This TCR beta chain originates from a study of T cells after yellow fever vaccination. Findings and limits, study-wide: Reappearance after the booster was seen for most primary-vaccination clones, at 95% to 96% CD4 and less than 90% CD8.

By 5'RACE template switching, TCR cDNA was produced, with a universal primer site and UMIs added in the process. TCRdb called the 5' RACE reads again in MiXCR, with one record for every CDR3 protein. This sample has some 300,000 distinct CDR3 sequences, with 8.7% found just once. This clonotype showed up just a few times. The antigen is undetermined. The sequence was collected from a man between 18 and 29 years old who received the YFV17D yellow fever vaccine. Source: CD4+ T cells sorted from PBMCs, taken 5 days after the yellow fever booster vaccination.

The CDR3, as DNA: TGTGCCAGCAGCCAAGATCCCGCGGGCGACAGTACAGGAAAACTGTTTTTT. It translates to CASSQDPAGDSTGKLFF. The chain employs TRBV3-1 and TRBJ1-4; D possibly corresponds to TRBD1 (5 bases). The V gene lost 0 bases and the J gene lost 10 bases, with 21 bases spanning the gap. CDR3 length: 17 residues. CDR1 is LGHDT and CDR2 is YNNKEL in the germline V gene (reference sequence).